A selection of T cell receptor beta chains follows, all from one sample in a study of T cells in Graves' hyperthyroidism and ophthalmopathy. From the multiplex PCR reads, TCRdb called clonotypes with MiXCR, one entry per CDR3 protein. The repertoire holds about 620,000 distinct CDR3 sequences, with around 15% as singletons. The specimen was blood. Receptor source: a woman in her 30s with Graves' hyperthyroidism. Each CDR3 is given with its conserved first and last residue. A D gene is named only where the DNA matches it firmly. Where a row states a size, it is once, few, many or the class of an expanded clone; other rows omit it.

>NA|TRBV12-3/TRBV12-4|NA|TRBJ1-2
CASGGFEGYTF
TGTGCCAGTGGGGGGTTTGAAGGCTACACCTTC
>NA|TRBV9|NA|TRBJ2-7
CASSVGGGTDEQYF
TGTGCCAGCAGCGTAGGAGGGGGGACCGACGAGCAGTACTTC
>TRBD1|TRBV7-2|many|TRBJ2-7
CASSYKGQGEYEQYF
TGTGCCAGCAGTTATAAGGGACAGGGGGAATACGAGCAGTACTTC
>TRBD2|TRBV11-2|many|TRBJ2-3
CASSGPLAGVYQTQYF
TGTGCCAGCAGCGGCCCACTAGCGGGAGTTTATCAGACGCAGTATTTT
>NA|TRBV10-2|many|TRBJ2-5
CASSATSGLQETQYF
TGCGCCAGCAGTGCTACGAGCGGATTACAAGAGACCCAGTACTTC
>NA|TRBV5-1|NA|TRBJ2-7
CASSPGSPDEQYF
TGCGCCAGCAGCCCGGGCTCCCCCGACGAGCAGTACTTC
>TRBD2|TRBV11-2|many|TRBJ2-5
CANSPLAGRANQETQYF
TGTGCCAACAGCCCACTAGCGGGACGGGCAAACCAAGAGACCCAGTACTTC
>NA|TRBV20-1|many|TRBJ2-5
CSARGETQYF
TGCAGTGCTAGAGGAGAGACCCAGTACTTC
>NA|TRBV2|many|TRBJ1-2
CASSERQVYGYTF
TGTGCCAGCAGTGAAAGGCAGGTCTATGGCTACACCTTC
>NA|TRBV3-1|NA|TRBJ1-3
CASSQGGDTIYF
TGTGCCAGCAGCCAGGGGGGGGACACCATATATTTT
>TRBD2|TRBV5-1|few|TRBJ2-3
CASSRGTSVYTQYF
TGCGCCAGCAGCCGGGGGACTAGCGTATATACGCAGTATTTT
>TRBD1|TRBV3-1|many|TRBJ1-5
CASSPSGGGQPQHF
TGTGCCAGCAGCCCCTCAGGGGGGGGCCAGCCCCAGCATTTT
>NA|TRBV28|many|TRBJ2-7
CASSGGLFGYEQYF
TGTGCCAGCAGCGGAGGGCTTTTCGGGTACGAGCAGTACTTC
>NA|TRBV11-2|many|TRBJ2-7
CASSLDLPGSYEQYF
TGTGCCAGCAGCTTAGATCTGCCAGGGTCCTACGAGCAGTACTTC
>NA|TRBV6-1|few|TRBJ1-6
CASRDRQNNSPLHF
TGTGCCAGCAGAGACAGGCAAAATAATTCACCCCTCCACTTT
>NA|TRBV28|many|TRBJ2-1
CASSPPEPLTDEQFF
TGTGCCAGCAGTCCCCCAGAACCGTTAACGGATGAGCAGTTCTTC
>TRBD1|TRBV27|many|TRBJ1-5
CASSKRGQANQPQHF
TGTGCCAGCAGTAAAAGGGGACAGGCAAATCAGCCCCAGCATTTT
>NA|TRBV6-1|many|TRBJ1-1
CASRLTVNTEAFF
TGTGCCAGCAGGCTGACCGTGAACACTGAAGCTTTCTTT
>NA|TRBV5-1|NA|TRBJ2-3
CASSLVGRPRDTQYF
TGCGCCAGCAGCTTGGTGGGGCGGCCCAGAGATACGCAGTATTTT
>TRBD2|TRBV9|NA|TRBJ2-1
CASSPGGGAGNEQFF
TGTGCCAGCAGCCCCGGGGGGGGGGCTGGCAATGAGCAGTTCTTC
>TRBD1|TRBV6-2/TRBV6-3|few|TRBJ1-1
CASSLPGQYAGTEAFF
TGTGCCAGCAGTCTTCCGGGACAGTATGCCGGGACTGAAGCTTTCTTT